This T cell receptor (beta chain) stems from a study of blood T cell repertoires in COVID-19 (dated by TCRdb to the early 2020s). In the study overall: Samples from collaborators originated in the United States, Italy and Spain and spanned both the acute and convalescent phases of COVID-19. Where available, HLA class I and class II types were taken from metadata supplied by the sample provider and were not determined by assay-based typing. Subjects who had been exposed to COVID-19, were actively infected with it, or had recovered from it provided the deeply sampled blood TCRbeta repertoires that made up the dataset. Samples came from the ongoing ImmuneRACE study (first 160 participants) plus 1,254 subjects from 6 global collaborators. The repertoires were released in a freely available public database intended as a resource for research on the immune response to SARS-CoV-2. The sample metadata nearly always contained a de-identified subject ID, COVID-19 status, age in years and sex. The material from the prospective study consisted of cDNA or gDNA derived from T cells, B-cell-depleted T cells, or PBMCs. General study outcomes and caveats: The amount of clinical and demographic metadata varied by source and participant and was provided uncurated.

The germline V gene yields MNHEY for CDR1 and SVGAGI for CDR2. The CDR3, cysteine through phenylalanine, is 14 amino acids long. The sequence is cut down to CDR3 DNA, 42 bases in frame from base 1. V is trimmed back by 8 bases and J by 11 bases, and the junction contains 11 bases that no gene match accounts for. TCRbeta CDR3 regions were amplified from genomic DNA by means of the immunoSEQ Assay, a bias-controlled multiplex PCR. In the source study's methods: Nucleated cell counts per sample were estimated from amplification of reference gene primers within the assay. Sequence reads were collapsed and filtered to measure the absolute abundance of every unique TCRbeta CDR3 rearrangement. Productive Simpson clonality was computed per sample as the square root of Simpson's diversity index over productive rearrangements. TCRdb mirrors the immuneACCESS table, restricted to in-frame sequences. Some clones are absent from its copies; in checked studies, under half trace to an unresolved V gene, and the reason for the others is unknown. V, J and clone size are those of that table, while D and trimming were read from the DNA. In all, the sample holds around 220,000 clones, and about 91% of those were seen once. The ten top clones hold around 1.4% of the sample.

Turning to this clone: It lacks a known antigen. Base qualities were left out, and no much larger clone turns up one base away.

Collaborating institutions collected whole blood in K2EDTA tubes following their own protocols. For TCRbeta analysis, collaborator samples were shipped as frozen whole blood, as isolated PBMCs, or as DNA extracted from either sample type. The chain is encoded by TRBV6-5 joined to TRBJ1-4; TRBD1 agrees with 10 junctional bases. Sequencing input: peripheral blood. The receptor was derived from a man aged 18-30 years with active or convalescent COVID-19. CDR3 protein: CASVSPGQGSKLFF. The DNA reads TGTGCCAGCGTATCCCCGGGACAGGGGTCGAAACTGTTTTTT.